A selection of T cell receptor beta chains follows, all from one sample in a study of T cell responses to AZD1222 COVID-19 vaccine. TCRdb's table, derived via immunoSEQ multiplex PCR, lists solely in-frame clones and lacks some. The top ten hold 2.6% of the sample, which has some 170,000 clones, around 94% seen once. Sequencing was performed on peripheral blood, taken on day 0 of AZD1222 vaccination. These receptors were collected from an adult in good health. Both conserved end residues are part of each CDR3. Fields, in order: V gene, J gene, clone size, D gene, CDR3 DNA, CDR3 protein. The D gene is left open where the match is weak. Size is omitted from some rows. Given values are once, few, many or a class for expanded clones.

TRBV3-1/TRBV3-2	TRBJ1-2	once	.	TGTGCCAGCAGCGAAACCACTAGCTTAAACTATGGCTACACCTTC	CASSETTSLNYGYTF
TRBV11-3	TRBJ2-1	.	.	TGTGCCAGCAGCCCGTGGGGGCCAACCGACAATGAGCAGTTCTTC	CASSPWGPTDNEQFF
TRBV6-5	TRBJ2-3	.	.	TGTGCCAGCAGAAAGGATCAGGGCTCCGATACGCAGTATTTT	CASRKDQGSDTQYF
TRBV24-1	TRBJ2-3	many	TRBD2	TGTGCCACCAGTGATGGGACTAGCGGTTGGACAGATACGCAGTATTTT	CATSDGTSGWTDTQYF
TRBV6-5	TRBJ2-2	few	.	TGTGCGTCATCGGGGGACTCGAACACCGGGGAGCTGTTTTTT	CASSGDSNTGELFF
TRBV18	TRBJ1-2	.	.	TGTGCCAGCTCCGCCTACCTAGGGGGACACTCTGATCGCTATGGCTACACCTTC	CASSAYLGGHSDRYGYTF
TRBV5-1	TRBJ1-1	.	TRBD1	TGCGCCAGCAGCCCAAGTCCGGGACAGGGGGCGGGGAACACTGAAGCTTTCTTT	CASSPSPGQGAGNTEAFF
TRBV27	TRBJ2-1	.	.	TGTGCCAGCAGTTTATCTTTCCAGAATGAGCAGTTCTTC	CASSLSFQNEQFF
TRBV6-6	TRBJ2-1	.	TRBD1	TGTGCCAGCAGTTTCGCCGCCGGGACAGCTCTCAATGAGCAGTTCTTC	CASSFAAGTALNEQFF
TRBV27	TRBJ2-7	.	TRBD1	TGTGCCAGCATTGACGGGACAGTGTCTAATAAGCAGTACTTC	CASIDGTVSNKQYF
TRBV30	TRBJ2-2	.	.	TGTGCCTGGAGTGTGCTATACACCGGGGAGCTGTTTTTT	CAWSVLYTGELFF
TRBV11-2	TRBJ1-6	.	.	TGTGCCCTCAGATTGGGTCGCGGGCTTTTAAATTCACCCCTCCACTTT	CALRLGRGLLNSPLHF
TRBV18	TRBJ2-2	.	TRBD1	TGTGCCAGCTCTCCACAGGGGTTCACCGGGGAGCTGTTTTTT	CASSPQGFTGELFF
TRBV6-5	TRBJ1-2	.	.	TGTGCCAGCAGACAATCGGGTGGCTACACCTTC	CASRQSGGYTF
TRBV12-5	TRBJ1-1	.	.	TGTGCTGGAGGGTGGGACGGACCGAACACTGAAGCTTTCTTT	CAGGWDGPNTEAFF
TRBV12-5	TRBJ2-7	.	TRBD1	TGTGCTAGTGGTCCTTGGACAGGCAGTTACGAGCAGTACTTC	CASGPWTGSYEQYF
TRBV14	TRBJ2-7	.	.	TGTGCCAGCAGCCCGCGGGGCTATTACGAGCAGTACTTC	CASSPRGYYEQYF
TRBV6-5	TRBJ2-1	.	.	TGTGCCAGCAGTTACTTGGATGAGCAGTTCTTC	CASSYLDEQFF
TRBV19	TRBJ2-6	.	TRBD1	TGTGCCAGTAGTAGGGGACAGGCCTCTGGGGCCAACGTCCTGACTTTC	CASSRGQASGANVLTF
TRBV4-2	TRBJ1-6	.	.	TGTGCCAGCAGCCAAGAAAAAAGGGCGTATAATTCACCCCTCCACTTT	CASSQEKRAYNSPLHF
TRBV5-8	TRBJ1-5	.	.	TGTGCCAGCAGCTTGGTCGGGCCAACTCACCAGCATTTT	CASSLVGPTHQHF
TRBV3-1/TRBV3-2	TRBJ2-5	.	.	TGTGCCAGCACCTTATCGGTGCAAGAGACCCAGTACTTC	CASTLSVQETQYF
TRBV19	TRBJ1-2	.	.	TGTGCCAGTACCCTAGAGGAGGGGCAGGGCTATGGCTACACCTTC	CASTLEEGQGYGYTF
TRBV5-1	TRBJ2-7	.	.	TGCGCCAGCAGCGGCACCACCCAGAGCTCCTACGAGCAGTACTTC	CASSGTTQSSYEQYF
TRBV2	TRBJ2-1	.	TRBD2	TGTGCCACTCGGGACTACCACAATGAGCAGTTCTTC	CATRDYHNEQFF
TRBV5-4	TRBJ2-4	once	TRBD2	TGTGCCAGCAACCCTCGGGGGGAAAACATTCAGTACTTC	CASNPRGENIQYF
TRBV9	TRBJ2-3	.	.	TGTGCCAGCAGCGTAGTCGGCAGCCCCCCAGCGACAGATACGCAGTATTTT	CASSVVGSPPATDTQYF
TRBV6-6	TRBJ1-2	.	.	TGTGCCAGCAGTCTGGCCGGGACGGGTCTTGATTGGGATGGCTACACCTTC	CASSLAGTGLDWDGYTF